What follows is one T cell receptor beta chain and its context. Antigen unknown. A multiplex PCR was run with 60 Vbeta primers and 13 Jbeta primers. The assay was immunoSEQ multiplex PCR, and TCRdb's table has in-frame clones only and misses some. The sample holds approximately 54,000 clones, about four fifths seen once. The sample comes from a study of cytomegalovirus exposure and HLA in healthy donors. Regarding the study as a whole: CMV serostatus alone was available as immune exposure information. TCR beta sequences reportedly predicted the HLA-A and HLA-B alleles of most subjects accurately. In vitro assays verified that three CMV-associated chains recognized CMV antigens specifically. In a later analysis, parvovirus B19, influenza, CMV and Epstein-Barr virus appeared linked to several top co-occurrence clusters.

V dropped 2 bases and J dropped 6; count of bases not matched to a gene: 14. Looked up from germline, CDR1 is ENHRY and CDR2 is SYGVKD. This CDR3 has 20 amino acids. The sample consisted of PBMCs. The genes are TRBV10-3 and TRBJ2-2, with 14 positions matching TRBD2. This TCR was sampled from a woman between 18 and 29 years old in good health and CMV-seronegative. The CDR3 loop reads CAISEPGTTPGLAGAGELFF. The CDR3 nucleotides read TGTGCCATCAGTGAGCCGGGGACAACACCGGGACTAGCGGGGGCCGGGGAGCTGTTTTTT.